The 21 T cell receptor beta chains below were found in one sample sequenced in a study of T cell repertoires in cytomegalovirus infection. These receptors lack a known antigen. TCRdb passed the reads through MiXCR, listing each CDR3 protein once. Of approximately 350,000 distinct CDR3 sequences detected, roughly 34% appear once; the ten largest clones hold about 13%. Sequencing used cultured PBMCs, obtained from culture after CMV antigen stimulation. The receptors come from a human donor in good health (CMV status not recorded). Some clones in this sample may be carry-over from other donors' samples.

The rearrangement uses TRBV6-2 or TRBV6-3 and TRBJ2-1; 10 bases map to TRBD2. Germline CDR1 and CDR2: MNHEY and SVGEGT. V trimming: 2 bases; J trimming: 8 bases; junction bases outside the gene matches: 6. The CDR3 is made up of 15 amino acids. CDR3 loop: CASSYPASGSYEQFF. CDR3 nucleotides: TGTGCCAGCAGTTACCCGGCTAGCGGGAGCTATGAGCAGTTCTTC.

J is TRBJ2-1 and V is TRBV20-1, with TRBD2 matching 8 bases. The CDR3 extends over 14 amino acids. Per the germline V gene, CDR1 is DFQATT and CDR2 is SNEGSKA (reference sequence). Germline trimming cut 5 bases from V and 10 bases from J; bases unmatched to any gene: 13. The CDR3, as DNA: TGCAGTGCTCAGCTAGCGGGTCCCAAGGACGAGCAGTTCTTC. Translated, it gives CSAQLAGPKDEQFF.

There are a few counts of this clonotype. The chain carries TRBV19 and TRBJ2-1; 9 bases line up with TRBD2. The CDR3 extends over 18 amino acids. V trimming: 3 bases; J trimming: 3 bases; junction bases outside the gene matches: 12. CDR1 and CDR2 (germline): LNHDA, SQIVND (reference sequence). The CDR3 DNA follows: TGTGCCAGTAGTATCCATGGTAGCGGGAGTAGTCGCTACAATGAGCAGTTCTTC. It yields the protein CASSIHGSGSSRYNEQFF.

This clonotype appeared a few times. The chain recombines TRBV28 with TRBJ2-7; 11 bases are shared with TRBD2. The CDR3 covers 17 residues. Germline trimming cut 1 base from V and 0 bases from J; bases unmatched to any gene: 5. CDR1 MDHEN and CDR2 SYDVKM come from the germline V gene. Here the CDR3 DNA reads TGTGCCAGCAGTTTATTAGGACTAGCGGGTTTCTCCTACGAGCAGTACTTC. Translated, it gives CASSLLGLAGFSYEQYF.

The chain couples TRBV27 to TRBJ1-5, with TRBD1 identical over 7 bases. Trimming removed 1 base from V and 5 bases from J; junction bases left unmatched: 8. This CDR3 contains 16 residues. Germline CDR1 and CDR2: MNHEY and SMNVEV (reference sequence). The CDR3: CASSLYPDRVDQPQHF. The DNA of the CDR3 is TGTGCCAGCAGTTTATACCCAGACAGGGTTGATCAGCCCCAGCATTTT.

This clonotype was seen more than once but under ten times. V usage is TRBV11-2 and J usage is TRBJ2-7; the D gene is possibly TRBD1 (5 bases). In germline, CDR1 is SGHAT, CDR2 FQNNGV. CDR3 size: 15 residues. Deletions cut 2 bases from V and 0 bases from J, with 11 bases between. CDR3 in amino acids: CASSLRGGLSYEQYF. CDR3 in DNA: TGTGCCAGCAGCTTAAGGGGTGGGCTCTCCTACGAGCAGTACTTC. The variable domain in full, with the rest retrieved from reference TRBV11-2 and TRBJ2-7, is EAGVAQSPRYKIIEKRQSVAFWCNPISGHATLYWYQQILGQGPKLLIQFQNNGVVDDSQLPKDRFSAERLKGVDSTLKIQPAKLEDSAVYLCASSLRGGLSYEQYFGPGTRLTVT.

This clonotype was observed many times. The rearrangement links TRBV7-8 to TRBJ2-5, with D perhaps matching TRBD2 (6 bases). The ends were cut back, 3 bases at V and 5 bases at J, with 19 bases in the middle. Germline-derived CDR1 and CDR2 are SGHVS and FQNEAQ. This CDR3 is built from 16 residues. For the CDR3, the DNA is TGTGCCAGCAGCTTGGAGGGTCGTCGCTCGTGGGAGACCCAGTACTTC. Encoded protein: CASSLEGRRSWETQYF.

This clonotype was seen many times. The rearrangement joins TRBV28 to TRBJ2-5; 11 bases are shared with TRBD2. CDR1 MDHEN and CDR2 SYDVKM come from the germline V gene. Germline trimming cut 3 bases from V and 2 bases from J; bases unmatched to any gene: 8. This CDR3 has 17 amino acids. DNA of the CDR3: TGTGCCAGCAGTTTGTGGCTAGCGGGAGGATTACAAGAGACCCAGTACTTC. As protein: CASSLWLAGGLQETQYF. The whole variable domain, remainder taken from reference TRBV28 and TRBJ2-5, is DVKVTQSSRYLVKRTGEKVFLECVQDMDHENMFWYRQDPGLGLRLIYFSYDVKMKEKGDIPEGYSVSREKKERFSLILESASTNQTSMYLCASSLWLAGGLQETQYFGPGTRLLVL.

The chain joins TRBV6-1 to TRBJ1-1; D not certain. CDR3 length equals 13 residues. Trimming pared 6 bases from V and 2 bases from J, leaving 10 bases between. CDR1 and CDR2 (germline): MNHNS, SASEGT. The CDR3 DNA is TGTGCCAGCAGGATCATTGGTAACACTGAAGCTTTCTTT. It translates to CASRIIGNTEAFF.

A few counts support this clonotype. The genes are TRBV19 and TRBJ2-1; D remains ambiguous. Germline CDR1 is LNHDA and CDR2 is SQIVND (reference sequence). Trimming left V 7 bases short and J 5 bases short, with 9 bases between. The CDR3 totals 12 residues. The CDR3 spells CASNFRNNEQFF. The DNA for the CDR3 is TGTGCCAGTAACTTCCGGAACAATGAGCAGTTCTTC.

The chain is built from TRBV7-2 and TRBJ1-6; the match to TRBD1 covers 11 bases. The CDR3 totals 15 residues. J was trimmed by 15 bases and V by 4 bases; bases with no gene match: 11. Germline V gives CDR1 SGHTA, CDR2 FQGNSA. This chain's CDR3 is CASSSPSGQGVILHF. Written as DNA, the CDR3 is TGTGCCAGCAGCTCCCCCTCGGGACAGGGGGTCATCCTCCACTTT.

This clonotype was observed at least ten times. This chain uses TRBV7-2 with TRBJ1-1; D is uncertain. Germline CDR1 and CDR2: SGHTA and FQGNSA. CDR3 length equals 13 residues. The ends were cut back, 2 bases at V and 1 base at J, with 5 bases in the middle. CDR3 bases: TGTGCCAGCAGCTTAAGGAGGAACACTGAAGCTTTCTTT. Protein: CASSLRRNTEAFF.

This clonotype was counted ten times or more. The V call is TRBV7-2, the J call TRBJ1-1, with TRBD1 as a possible D gene (6 bases). This CDR3 spans 15 amino acids. The V end was cut by 3 bases, the J end by 1 base, with 12 bases between. Germline values: CDR1 SGHTA, CDR2 FQGNSA. The CDR3 protein is CASSFLTTGNTEAFF. The CDR3 DNA sequence: TGTGCCAGCAGCTTCTTAACGACAGGGAACACTGAAGCTTTCTTT.

The genes are TRBV28 and TRBJ1-2, with D possibly being TRBD1 (5 bases). CDR1 and CDR2 from the germline V gene are MDHEN and SYDVKM. The CDR3 length is 11 residues. Trimming took 11 bases from V and 3 from J, leaving 10 bases between them. The CDR3 here is CASRADYGYTF. In nucleotides, the CDR3 is TGTGCCTCCAGGGCGGACTATGGCTACACCTTC.

Only a few counts were recorded for this clonotype. Here the CDR3 reads CATQGAGSGNTIYF. The CDR3 bases are TGTGCCACACAGGGGGCTGGAAGTGGAAACACCATATATTTT. The chain links TRBV28 to TRBJ1-3, with 9 bases matching TRBD1. The J segment lost 3 bases and the V segment lost 10 bases, leaving 7 bases of the junction unmatched. The CDR3 extends over 14 amino acids. CDR1 and CDR2 (germline): MDHEN, SYDVKM.

CDR3 bases: TGTGCCAGCAGATCCGGACTAGCGGGCTTACAAGAGACCCAGTACTTC. Translated, it gives CASRSGLAGLQETQYF. The chain has TRBV7-9 and TRBJ2-5; the match to TRBD2 covers 11 bases. Trimming took 6 bases from V and 2 from J; bases not matched to a gene: 8. The CDR3 is made up of 16 amino acids. CDR1 and CDR2 (germline): SEHNR, FQNEAQ (reference sequence).

The chain recombines TRBV11-2 with TRBJ2-1; unclear D gene. Between the trimmed V and J ends, which lost 5 bases and 15 bases, there was a span of 17 bases. Germline V gene lookup returns CDR1 SGHAT and CDR2 FQNNGV. The length of the CDR3 is 12 residues. The CDR3 DNA follows: TGTGCCAGCAGCCCCACGTTTCAACGGTCGTTCTTC. Its protein product is CASSPTFQRSFF.

This clonotype was seen at least ten times. The chain combines TRBV7-2 with TRBJ1-6; D might be TRBD1 (5 bases). The CDR3 is made up of 14 amino acids. The ends were cut back, 1 base at V and 10 bases at J, with 11 bases in the middle. CDR1 is SGHTA and CDR2 is FQGNSA in the germline V gene. DNA for the CDR3: TGTGCCAGCAGCTTAGGCAGGGCTAGATCACCCCTCCACTTT. This codes for CASSLGRARSPLHF.

The chain joins TRBV6-6 to TRBJ2-4; D is unclear. The CDR3 has 15 amino acids. In germline, CDR1 is MNHNY, CDR2 SVGAGI (reference sequence). The germline V and J ends were trimmed by 4 bases and 5 bases, with 15 bases remaining between them. The CDR3 here is CASSSHAGVENIQYF. CDR3 coding DNA: TGTGCCAGCAGTTCTCACGCAGGTGTCGAAAACATTCAGTACTTC.

This clonotype was seen a handful of times. The rearrangement joins TRBV30 to TRBJ2-3; TRBD2 is a possible D gene (6 bases). V lost 4 bases and J lost 3, with 11 bases in between. Germline V CDR1 and CDR2: GTSNPN, SVGIG (reference sequence). CDR3 length equals 13 residues. The CDR3 nucleotides read TGTGCCTGGACAGAAGGAGGGACAGATACGCAGTATTTT. Translating gives CAWTEGGTDTQYF.

This clonotype was counted ten times or more. This chain joins TRBV7-2 and TRBJ2-3, with 14 bases fitting TRBD2. The CDR3 is made up of 16 amino acids. V was pared by 7 bases and J by 3 bases, with 6 bases of the junction left unmatched. The germline V gene encodes CDR1 SGHTA and CDR2 FQGNSA. CDR3 sequence: CASTRLAGGLTDTQYF. The CDR3 coding sequence is TGTGCCAGCACCCGACTAGCGGGAGGGTTGACAGATACGCAGTATTTT.